The clone carrying this T cell receptor (beta chain) was seen once. What it binds is unknown. The CDR3 totals 14 residues. CDR1 and CDR2 (germline): SGDLS, YYNGEE. V dropped 4 bases and J dropped 0 bases, with 10 bases sitting between them. This sample was included in a study of beta chain features in type 1 diabetes. Overall study: Similarity in age, gender and cell yields was seen between patients and healthy donors. Study observations and caveats: Type 1 diabetes patients had moderately but significantly shorter TCRB CDR3s in all four CD4+ subsets. Type 1 diabetes patients had VDJ junctions that carried fewer insertions and more deletions.

The authors reverse transcribed all of the isolated RNA, so sequencing captured expressed TCRB transcripts. Using immunoSEQ multiplex PCR, the repertoire was profiled, and TCRdb retains in-frame clones only, with some absent. The data contain about 260,000 clones, roughly 20% of them singletons. The sequence came from a woman aged 40 to 50 with type 1 diabetes. The rearrangement uses TRBV9 and TRBJ1-1; no reliable D call. Sequenced sample: naive CD4+ T cells from blood. This CDR3 reads CASSPRVLNTEAFF. DNA for the CDR3: TGTGCCAGCAGCCCTCGGGTCCTGAACACTGAAGCTTTCTTT. Supplemented by reference TRBV9 and TRBJ1-1, the full variable domain reads DSGVTQTPKHLITATGQRVTLRCSPRSGDLSVYWYQQSLDQGLQFLIQYYNGEERAKGNILERFSAQQFPDLHSELNLSSLELGDSALYFCASSPRVLNTEAFFGQGTRLTVV.